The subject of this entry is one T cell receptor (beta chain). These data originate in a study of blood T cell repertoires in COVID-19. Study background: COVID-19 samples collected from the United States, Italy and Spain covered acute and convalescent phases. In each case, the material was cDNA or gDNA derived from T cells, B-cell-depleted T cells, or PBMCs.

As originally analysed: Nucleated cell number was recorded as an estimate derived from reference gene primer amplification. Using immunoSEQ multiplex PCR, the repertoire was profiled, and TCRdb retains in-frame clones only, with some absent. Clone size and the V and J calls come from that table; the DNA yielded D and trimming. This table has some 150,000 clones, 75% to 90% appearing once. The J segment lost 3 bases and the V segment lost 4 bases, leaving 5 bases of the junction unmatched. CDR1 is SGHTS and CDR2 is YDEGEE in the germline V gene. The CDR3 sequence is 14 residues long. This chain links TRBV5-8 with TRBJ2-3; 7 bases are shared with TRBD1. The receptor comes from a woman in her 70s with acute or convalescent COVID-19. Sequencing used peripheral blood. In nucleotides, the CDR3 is TGTGCCAGCAGCCCCGAGGGGGCTACAGATACGCAGTATTTT. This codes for CASSPEGATDTQYF.